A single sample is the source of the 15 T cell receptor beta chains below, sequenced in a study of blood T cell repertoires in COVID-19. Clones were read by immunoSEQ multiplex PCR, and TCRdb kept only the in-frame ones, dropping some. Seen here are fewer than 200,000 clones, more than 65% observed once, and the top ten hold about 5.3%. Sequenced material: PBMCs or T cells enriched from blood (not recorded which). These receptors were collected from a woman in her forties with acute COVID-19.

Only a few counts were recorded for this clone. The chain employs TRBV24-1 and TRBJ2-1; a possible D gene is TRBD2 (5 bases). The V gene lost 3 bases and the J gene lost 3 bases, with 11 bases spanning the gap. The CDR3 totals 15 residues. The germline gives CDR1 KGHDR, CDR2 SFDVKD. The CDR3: CATSDSGTNYNEQFF. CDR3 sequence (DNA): TGTGCCACCAGTGATAGCGGTACAAACTACAATGAGCAGTTCTTC.

The chain's CDR3 is CASSETGTRRTQYF. The CDR3 bases are TGTGCCAGCAGTGAAACCGGGACACGCCGGACCCAGTACTTC. This chain uses TRBV6-1 with TRBJ2-5; maybe TRBD1 (6 bases). Trimming took 2 bases from V and 7 from J, leaving 14 bases between them. The CDR3 consists of 14 residues. CDR1 and CDR2 (germline): MNHNS, SASEGT.

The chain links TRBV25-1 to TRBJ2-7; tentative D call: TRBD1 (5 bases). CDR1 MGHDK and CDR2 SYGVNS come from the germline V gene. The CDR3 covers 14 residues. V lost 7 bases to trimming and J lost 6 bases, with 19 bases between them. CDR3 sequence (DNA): TGTGCCAGCACCGAATTGGCCCTCAGGGTCGAGCAGTACGTC. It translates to CASTELALRVEQYV.

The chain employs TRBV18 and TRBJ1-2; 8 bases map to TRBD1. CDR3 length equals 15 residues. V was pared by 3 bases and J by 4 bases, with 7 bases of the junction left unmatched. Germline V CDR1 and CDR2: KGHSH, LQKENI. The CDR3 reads CASSPFQGAVYGYTF. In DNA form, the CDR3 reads TGTGCCAGCTCACCGTTTCAGGGGGCCGTCTATGGCTACACCTTC.

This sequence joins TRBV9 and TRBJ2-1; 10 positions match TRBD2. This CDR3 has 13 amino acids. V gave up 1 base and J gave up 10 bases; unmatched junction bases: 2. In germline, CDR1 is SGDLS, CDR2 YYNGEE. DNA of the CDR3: TGTGCCAGCAGCGTAAGGACTAGCGGAGAGCAGTTCTTC. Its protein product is CASSVRTSGEQFF.

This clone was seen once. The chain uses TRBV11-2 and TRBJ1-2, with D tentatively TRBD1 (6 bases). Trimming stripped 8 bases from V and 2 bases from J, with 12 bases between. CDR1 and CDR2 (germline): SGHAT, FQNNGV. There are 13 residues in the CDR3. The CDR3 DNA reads TGTGCCAGCGGACAGCGGGGGAACTATGGCTACACCTTC. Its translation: CASGQRGNYGYTF.

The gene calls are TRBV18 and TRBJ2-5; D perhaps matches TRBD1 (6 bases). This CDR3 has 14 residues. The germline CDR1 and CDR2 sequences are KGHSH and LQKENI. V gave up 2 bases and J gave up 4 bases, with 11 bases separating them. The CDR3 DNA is TGTGCCAGCTCACCAAAGACAGGAGGAGAGACCCAGTACTTC. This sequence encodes CASSPKTGGETQYF.

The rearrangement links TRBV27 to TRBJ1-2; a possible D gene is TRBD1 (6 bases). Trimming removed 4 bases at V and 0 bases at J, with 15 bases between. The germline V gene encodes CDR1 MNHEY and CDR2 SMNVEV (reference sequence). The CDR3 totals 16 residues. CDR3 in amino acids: CASSSLGQKANYGYTF. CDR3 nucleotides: TGTGCCAGCAGTTCACTCGGACAGAAAGCTAACTATGGCTACACCTTC.

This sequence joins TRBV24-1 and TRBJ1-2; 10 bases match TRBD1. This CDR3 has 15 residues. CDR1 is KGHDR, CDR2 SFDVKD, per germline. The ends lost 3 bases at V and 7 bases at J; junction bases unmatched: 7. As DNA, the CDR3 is TGTGCCACCAGTGATCCGCGGACAGGGGGAATTGGCTACACCTTC. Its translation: CATSDPRTGGIGYTF.

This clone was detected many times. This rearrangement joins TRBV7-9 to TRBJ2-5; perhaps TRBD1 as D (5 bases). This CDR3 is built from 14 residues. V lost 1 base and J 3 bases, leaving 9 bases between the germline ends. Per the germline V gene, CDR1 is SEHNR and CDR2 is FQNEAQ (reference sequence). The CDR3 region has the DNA TGTGCCAGCAGCTTAGGACAGACCAAAGAGACCCAGTACTTC. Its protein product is CASSLGQTKETQYF.

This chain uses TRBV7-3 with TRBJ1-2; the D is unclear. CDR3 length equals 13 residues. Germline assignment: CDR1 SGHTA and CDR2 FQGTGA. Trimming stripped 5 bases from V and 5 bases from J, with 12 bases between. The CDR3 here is CASSLSGRYGYTF. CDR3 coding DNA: TGTGCCAGCAGCCTAAGCGGGAGATATGGCTACACCTTC.

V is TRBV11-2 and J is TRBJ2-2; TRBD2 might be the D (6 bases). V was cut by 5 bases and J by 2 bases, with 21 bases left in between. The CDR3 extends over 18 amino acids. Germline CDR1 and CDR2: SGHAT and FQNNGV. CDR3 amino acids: CASSGKGGDSLNTGELFF. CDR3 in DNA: TGTGCCAGCAGCGGAAAAGGAGGGGACTCTCTAAACACCGGGGAGCTGTTTTTT. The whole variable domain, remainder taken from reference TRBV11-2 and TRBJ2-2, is EAGVAQSPRYKIIEKRQSVAFWCNPISGHATLYWYQQILGQGPKLLIQFQNNGVVDDSQLPKDRFSAERLKGVDSTLKIQPAKLEDSAVYLCASSGKGGDSLNTGELFFGEGSRLTVL.

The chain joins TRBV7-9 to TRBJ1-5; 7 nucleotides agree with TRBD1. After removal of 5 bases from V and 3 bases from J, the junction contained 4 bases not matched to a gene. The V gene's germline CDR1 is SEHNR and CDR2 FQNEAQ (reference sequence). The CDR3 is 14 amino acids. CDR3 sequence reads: CASSNTGANQPQHF. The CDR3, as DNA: TGTGCCAGCAGCAATACAGGGGCCAATCAGCCCCAGCATTTT.

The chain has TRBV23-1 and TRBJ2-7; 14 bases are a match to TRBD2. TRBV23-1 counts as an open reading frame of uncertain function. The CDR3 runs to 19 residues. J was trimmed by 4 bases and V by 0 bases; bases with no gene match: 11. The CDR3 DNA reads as TGCGCCAGCAGTCAATCGCACGGACTAGCGGGAGGACCATTTTACGAGCAGTACGTC. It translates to CASSQSHGLAGGPFYEQYV.

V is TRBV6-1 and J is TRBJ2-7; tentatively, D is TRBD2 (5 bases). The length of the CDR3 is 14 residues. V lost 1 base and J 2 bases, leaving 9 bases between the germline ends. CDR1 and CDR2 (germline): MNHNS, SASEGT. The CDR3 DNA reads TGTGCCAGCAGTGAAGTCGGGAAAGCCTACGAGCAGTACGTC. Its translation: CASSEVGKAYEQYV.